These T cell receptor beta chains were read from a single sample in a study of memory CD4+ T cells and cytomegalovirus serostatus. Only in-frame clones appear in the TCRdb table, and some are missing; sequencing was by immunoSEQ multiplex PCR. The data contain approximately 49,000 clones, roughly 80% of them singletons. The material sequenced was memory CD4+ T cells from blood. The receptors come from an adult in good health and CMV-seronegative. Both conserved end residues are part of each CDR3. A D gene is named only where the DNA matches it firmly. The listing skips clone size in some rows; elsewhere it reads once, few, many or a size class.

CDR3: CASTLAGPQADTQYF
DNA: TGTGCCAGCACTCTCGCAGGCCCTCAAGCAGATACGCAGTATTTT
V: TRBV7-2
size: .
J: TRBJ2-3
D: .

CDR3: CASSLPGQQETQYF
DNA: TGTGCCAGCAGTTTACCGGGACAACAAGAGACCCAGTACTTC
V: TRBV27
size: .
J: TRBJ2-5
D: .

CDR3: CASSPTGAVGNTIYF
DNA: TGTGCCAGCTCACCAACAGGGGCAGTTGGAAACACCATATATTTT
V: TRBV18
size: .
J: TRBJ1-3
D: TRBD1

CDR3: CASSPTANSGANVLTF
DNA: TGTGCCAGCAGCCCGACAGCGAACTCTGGGGCCAACGTCCTGACTTTC
V: TRBV7-8
size: few
J: TRBJ2-6
D: .

CDR3: CASTETGQGKPQHF
DNA: TGTGCCAGCACTGAAACCGGACAGGGGAAGCCCCAGCATTTT
V: TRBV6-1
size: .
J: TRBJ1-5
D: TRBD1

CDR3: CASSQDIGAGELFF
DNA: TGCGCCAGCAGCCAAGATATCGGGGCCGGGGAGCTGTTTTTT
V: TRBV4-3
size: once
J: TRBJ2-2
D: .

CDR3: CASSQDNRVMGEQYF
DNA: TGTGCCAGCAGCCAAGATAACAGGGTAATGGGGGAGCAGTACTTC
V: TRBV7-9
size: once
J: TRBJ2-7
D: .

CDR3: CASSYSNSPNQPQHF
DNA: TGTGCCAGCAGTTACTCGAACAGCCCCAATCAGCCCCAGCATTTT
V: TRBV6-6
size: .
J: TRBJ1-5
D: .

CDR3: CASSLGQGAEGYTF
DNA: TGCGCCAGCAGCCTGGGACAGGGGGCGGAGGGCTACACCTTC
V: TRBV23-1
size: .
J: TRBJ1-2
D: TRBD1

CDR3: CASGLEGGGTGAYGYTF
DNA: TGTGCTAGTGGTTTGGAGGGTGGAGGGACAGGGGCCTATGGCTACACCTTC
V: TRBV12-5
size: .
J: TRBJ1-2
D: TRBD1

CDR3: CASSTRTGDYGYTF
DNA: TGTGCCAGCAGCACGCGGACAGGGGACTATGGCTACACCTTC
V: TRBV21-1
size: .
J: TRBJ1-2
D: .

CDR3: CASSFMRLGGRKKDSPLHF
DNA: TGTGCCAGCAGCTTCATGAGGCTCGGGGGGCGCAAAAAGGATTCACCCCTCCACTTT
V: TRBV11-2
size: few
J: TRBJ1-6
D: .

CDR3: CASSLEWGSDTQYF
DNA: TGTGCCAGCAGCTTAGAATGGGGGTCGGATACGCAGTATTTT
V: TRBV11-2
size: .
J: TRBJ2-3
D: .

CDR3: CASSPRGGTEAFF
DNA: TGTGCCAGCAGTCCCAGGGGAGGGACTGAAGCTTTCTTT
V: TRBV6-6
size: once
J: TRBJ1-1
D: .

CDR3: CASRGATGAHEAFF
DNA: TGTGCCAGCAGAGGGGCAACAGGGGCGCACGAAGCTTTCTTT
V: TRBV6-1
size: .
J: TRBJ1-1
D: TRBD1

CDR3: CASSALGGEHYGYTF
DNA: TGTGCCAGCAGCGCCCTGGGGGGGGAGCACTATGGCTACACCTTC
V: TRBV5-8
size: .
J: TRBJ1-2
D: .

CDR3: CASSQDSSGGDNEQFF
DNA: TGTGCCAGCAGCCAAGATTCCAGCGGGGGGGACAATGAGCAGTTCTTC
V: TRBV4-2
size: .
J: TRBJ2-1
D: TRBD2

CDR3: CASNQGASTDTQYF
DNA: TGTGCCAGCAACCAGGGGGCTAGCACAGATACGCAGTATTTT
V: TRBV19
size: .
J: TRBJ2-3
D: TRBD1

CDR3: CASSVAGGSVTEAFF
DNA: TGTGCCAGCAGCGTAGCTGGGGGCTCCGTCACTGAAGCTTTCTTT
V: TRBV9
size: .
J: TRBJ1-1
D: .

CDR3: CASSLVFMNTEAFF
DNA: TGTGCCAGCAGCTTGGTGTTTATGAACACTGAAGCTTTCTTT
V: TRBV5-6
size: .
J: TRBJ1-1
D: .

CDR3: CSVWESYGYTF
DNA: TGCAGCGTTTGGGAGAGCTATGGCTACACCTTC
V: TRBV29-1
size: .
J: TRBJ1-2
D: .

CDR3: CASSPPLAGGSTGELFF
DNA: TGTGCCAGCAGTCCCCCTCTAGCGGGAGGGAGCACCGGGGAGCTGTTTTTT
V: TRBV28
size: .
J: TRBJ2-2
D: TRBD2

CDR3: CASSQVTGAGSPLHF
DNA: TGTGCCAGCAGCCAGGTGACAGGGGCAGGTTCACCCCTCCACTTT
V: TRBV16
size: .
J: TRBJ1-6
D: TRBD1

CDR3: CASSRDNNQPQHF
DNA: TGTGCCAGCAGCCGGGACAACAATCAGCCCCAGCATTTT
V: TRBV2
size: .
J: TRBJ1-5
D: .

CDR3: CASSLYPPQHVGNEKLFF
DNA: TGTGCCAGCAGTTTATACCCCCCGCAACACGTCGGGAATGAAAAACTGTTTTTT
V: TRBV27
size: .
J: TRBJ1-4
D: .

CDR3: CASRASGLNYGYTF
DNA: TGTGCCAGCAGAGCGTCGGGTTTGAACTATGGCTACACCTTC
V: TRBV6-1
size: .
J: TRBJ1-2
D: .

CDR3: CASSFTTSGGSPGELFF
DNA: TGTGCCAGCAGCTTTACGACTAGCGGGGGGAGCCCCGGGGAGCTGTTTTTT
V: TRBV11-1
size: .
J: TRBJ2-2
D: TRBD2

CDR3: CASSWGPGLLNTEAFF
DNA: TGTGCCAGCAGCTGGGGGCCAGGGCTTCTGAACACTGAAGCTTTCTTT
V: TRBV5-6
size: .
J: TRBJ1-1
D: .

CDR3: CAISELRGTGAMNTEAFF
DNA: TGTGCCATCAGTGAGTTAAGGGGGACAGGGGCGATGAACACTGAAGCTTTCTTT
V: TRBV10-3
size: .
J: TRBJ1-1
D: TRBD1

CDR3: CASSSPRVLTDTQYF
DNA: TGTGCCAGCAGCTCCCCTAGGGTCCTCACAGATACGCAGTATTTT
V: TRBV7-8
size: .
J: TRBJ2-3
D: .

CDR3: CAIRATGDDDNEQFF
DNA: TGTGCCATCAGGGCGACAGGGGATGATGACAATGAGCAGTTCTTC
V: TRBV10-3
size: once
J: TRBJ2-1
D: TRBD1

CDR3: CASSLTSGGADTQYF
DNA: TGTGCCAGCAGTTTGACTAGCGGGGGCGCAGATACGCAGTATTTT
V: TRBV27
size: .
J: TRBJ2-3
D: TRBD2

CDR3: CASSLLGTGGSASTDTQYF
DNA: TGTGCCAGCAGCTTACTCGGGACAGGGGGCTCGGCTAGCACAGATACGCAGTATTTT
V: TRBV5-4
size: once
J: TRBJ2-3
D: TRBD1

CDR3: CASSLFRGGLQDTQYF
DNA: TGCGCCAGCAGCTTGTTCCGGGGGGGCCTCCAGGATACGCAGTATTTT
V: TRBV5-1
size: .
J: TRBJ2-3
D: TRBD2

CDR3: CASSRQGNSPLHF
DNA: TGTGCCAGCAGTCGACAGGGTAATTCACCCCTCCACTTT
V: TRBV6-5
size: .
J: TRBJ1-6
D: TRBD1

CDR3: CASSLNYPGGNEQFF
DNA: TGTGCCAGCAGCTTGAATTACCCAGGGGGCAATGAGCAGTTCTTC
V: TRBV5-5
size: few
J: TRBJ2-1
D: TRBD1

CDR3: CASSFFGADTQYF
DNA: TGTGCCAGCAGCTTTTTCGGGGCCGATACGCAGTATTTT
V: TRBV5-6
size: .
J: TRBJ2-3
D: .

CDR3: CASSPRTENTEAFF
DNA: TGTGCCAGTAGTCCCCGGACGGAGAACACTGAAGCTTTCTTT
V: TRBV19
size: .
J: TRBJ1-1
D: .

CDR3: CASSLRGQGSYEQYF
DNA: TGTGCCAGCAGCTTAAGGGGGCAGGGATCCTACGAGCAGTACTTC
V: TRBV11-3
size: once
J: TRBJ2-7
D: TRBD1

CDR3: CASSLVGLYEQYF
DNA: TGTGCCAGCAGCTTAGTGGGTCTCTACGAGCAGTACTTC
V: TRBV7-9
size: few
J: TRBJ2-7
D: .